The sequence of this TCR beta chain was determined in a study of CD4 T cells in relation to SARS-CoV-2 and coronaviruses. Study context: ViraFEST: roughly ten-day antigen culture of PBMCs, then TCR beta CDR3 sequencing. Convalescent donors were aged about 20 to 72, with median roughly 37 years.

Libraries were prepared by immunoSEQ multiplex PCR; TCRdb keeps only in-frame clonotypes and omits some of them. This table holds some 45,000 clones, around 80% found once. To note about this clone: Its target is unknown.

Looked up from germline, CDR1 is SGHKS and CDR2 is YYEKEE (reference sequence). V lost 6 bases and J lost 1, with 15 bases in between. This CDR3 has 15 residues. Naive and memory CD4+ T cells came from enriched cryopreserved PBMCs. The origin of this receptor is an adult with COVID-19. The sequencing input was naive CD4+ T cells from PBMCs, cultured in vitro. Subset indicated: naive CD4+ T cells isolated by negative enrichment. This rearrangement joins TRBV5-5 to TRBJ2-3; tentative D call: TRBD2 (6 bases). CDR3 loop: CASTLSSAGTDTQYF. DNA of the CDR3: TGTGCCAGCACCCTTTCTAGCGCAGGCACAGATACGCAGTATTTT.